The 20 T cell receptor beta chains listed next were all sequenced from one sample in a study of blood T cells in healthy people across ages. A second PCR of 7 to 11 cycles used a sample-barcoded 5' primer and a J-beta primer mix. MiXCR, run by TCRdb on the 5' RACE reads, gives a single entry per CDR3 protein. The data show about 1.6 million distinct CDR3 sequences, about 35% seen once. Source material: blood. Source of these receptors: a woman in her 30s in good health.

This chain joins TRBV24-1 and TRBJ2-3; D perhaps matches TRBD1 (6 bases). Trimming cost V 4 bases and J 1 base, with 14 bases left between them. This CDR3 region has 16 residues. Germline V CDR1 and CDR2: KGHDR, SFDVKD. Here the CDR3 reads CATSDHQPGGTDTQYF. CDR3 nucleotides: TGTGCCACCAGTGACCACCAGCCAGGGGGCACAGATACGCAGTATTTT.

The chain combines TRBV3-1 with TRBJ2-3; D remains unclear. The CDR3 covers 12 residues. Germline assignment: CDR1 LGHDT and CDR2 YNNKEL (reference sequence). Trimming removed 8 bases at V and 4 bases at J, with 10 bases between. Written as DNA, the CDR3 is TGTGCCAGCTCGCGAACACCAGATACGCAGTATTTT. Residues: CASSRTPDTQYF.

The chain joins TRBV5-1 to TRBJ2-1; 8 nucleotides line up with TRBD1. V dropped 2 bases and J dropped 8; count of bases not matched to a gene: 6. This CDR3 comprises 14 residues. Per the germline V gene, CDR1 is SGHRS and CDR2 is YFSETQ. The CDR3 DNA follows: TGCGCCAGCAGCTTTGACAGGGGTTGGGATGAGCAGTTCTTC. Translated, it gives CASSFDRGWDEQFF.

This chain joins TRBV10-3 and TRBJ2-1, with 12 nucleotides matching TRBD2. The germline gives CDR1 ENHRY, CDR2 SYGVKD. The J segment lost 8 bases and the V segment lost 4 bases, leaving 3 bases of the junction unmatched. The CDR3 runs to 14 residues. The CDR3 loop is CAISATSGSYEQFF. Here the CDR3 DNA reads TGTGCCATCAGTGCGACTAGCGGGAGCTATGAGCAGTTCTTC.

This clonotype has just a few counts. CDR3 residues: CASRTGKAKNIQYF. The CDR3 DNA sequence: TGTGCCAGCAGGACAGGGAAAGCCAAAAACATTCAGTACTTC. The chain links TRBV27 to TRBJ2-4; 7 bases map to TRBD1. The trim removed 6 bases at V and 0 bases at J, leaving 2 bases unmatched. The V gene's germline CDR1 is MNHEY and CDR2 SMNVEV (reference sequence). The CDR3 runs 14 residues.

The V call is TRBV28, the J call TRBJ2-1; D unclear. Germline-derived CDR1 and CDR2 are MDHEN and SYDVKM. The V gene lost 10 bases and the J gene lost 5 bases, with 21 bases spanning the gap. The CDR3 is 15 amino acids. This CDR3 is CATAKPYIQNNEQFF. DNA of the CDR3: TGTGCCACAGCTAAACCCTACATCCAGAACAATGAGCAGTTCTTC. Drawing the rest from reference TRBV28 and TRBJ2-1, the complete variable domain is DVKVTQSSRYLVKRTGEKVFLECVQDMDHENMFWYRQDPGLGLRLIYFSYDVKMKEKGDIPEGYSVSREKKERFSLILESASTNQTSMYLCATAKPYIQNNEQFFGPGTRLTVL.

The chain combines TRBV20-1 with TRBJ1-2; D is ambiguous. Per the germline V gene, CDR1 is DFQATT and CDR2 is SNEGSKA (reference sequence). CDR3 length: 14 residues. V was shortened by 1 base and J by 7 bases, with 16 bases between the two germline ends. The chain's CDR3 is CSARVTGLAGGYTF. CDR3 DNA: TGCAGTGCTAGAGTAACGGGCCTCGCTGGTGGCTACACCTTC.

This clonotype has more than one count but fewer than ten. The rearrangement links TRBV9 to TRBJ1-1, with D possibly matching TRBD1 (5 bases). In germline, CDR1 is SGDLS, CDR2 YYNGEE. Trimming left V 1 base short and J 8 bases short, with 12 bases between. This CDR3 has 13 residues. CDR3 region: CASSVSYAGEAFF. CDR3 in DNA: TGTGCCAGCAGCGTATCCTACGCAGGGGAAGCTTTCTTT.

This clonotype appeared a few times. Here the CDR3 reads CASSSLSDTEAFF. The CDR3 bases are TGTGCCAGCAGCTCCCTATCGGACACTGAAGCTTTCTTT. The gene calls are TRBV7-3 and TRBJ1-1; no clear D. Germline values: CDR1 SGHTA, CDR2 FQGTGA. The length of the CDR3 is 13 residues. V was pared by 4 bases and J by 3 bases, with 9 bases between.

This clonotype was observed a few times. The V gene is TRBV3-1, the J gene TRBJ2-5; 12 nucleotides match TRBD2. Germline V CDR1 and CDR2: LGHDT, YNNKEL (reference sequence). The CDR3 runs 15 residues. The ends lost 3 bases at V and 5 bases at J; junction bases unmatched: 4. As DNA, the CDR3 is TGTGCCAGCAGCCAGAGACTAGCGGGGGATGAGACCCAGTACTTC. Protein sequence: CASSQRLAGDETQYF.

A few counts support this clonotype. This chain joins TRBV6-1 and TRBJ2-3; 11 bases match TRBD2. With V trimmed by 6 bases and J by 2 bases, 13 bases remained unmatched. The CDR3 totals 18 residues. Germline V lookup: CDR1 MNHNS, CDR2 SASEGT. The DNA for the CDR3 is TGTGCCAGCAGCACTGGGACTAGCGGAGTGGGATTCACAGATACGCAGTATTTT. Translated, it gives CASSTGTSGVGFTDTQYF.

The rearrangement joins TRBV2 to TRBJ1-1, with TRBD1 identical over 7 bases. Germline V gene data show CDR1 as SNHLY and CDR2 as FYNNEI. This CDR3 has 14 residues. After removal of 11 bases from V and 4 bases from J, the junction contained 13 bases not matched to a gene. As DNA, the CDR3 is TGTGCCTCCTCAAAGGAGACAGGGAGCACTGAAGCTTTCTTT. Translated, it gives CASSKETGSTEAFF.

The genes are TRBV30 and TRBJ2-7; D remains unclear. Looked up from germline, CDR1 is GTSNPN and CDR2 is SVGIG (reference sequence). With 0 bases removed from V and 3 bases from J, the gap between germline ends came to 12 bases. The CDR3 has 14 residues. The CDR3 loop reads CAWSVPQVLYEQYF. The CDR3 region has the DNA TGTGCCTGGAGTGTACCCCAGGTTCTCTACGAGCAGTACTTC.

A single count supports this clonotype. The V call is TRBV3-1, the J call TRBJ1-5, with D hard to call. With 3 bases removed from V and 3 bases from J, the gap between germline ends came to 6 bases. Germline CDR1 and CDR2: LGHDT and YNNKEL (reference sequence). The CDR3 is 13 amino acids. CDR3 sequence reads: CASSQVNNQPQHF. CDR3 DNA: TGTGCCAGCAGCCAGGTTAACAATCAGCCCCAGCATTTT.

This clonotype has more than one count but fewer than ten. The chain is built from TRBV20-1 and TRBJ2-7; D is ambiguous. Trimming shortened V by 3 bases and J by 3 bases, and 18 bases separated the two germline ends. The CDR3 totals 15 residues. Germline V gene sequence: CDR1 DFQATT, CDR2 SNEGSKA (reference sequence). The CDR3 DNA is TGCAGTGCTAGCGCAATAACCCGATTTAGCTACGAGCAGTACTTC. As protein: CSASAITRFSYEQYF.

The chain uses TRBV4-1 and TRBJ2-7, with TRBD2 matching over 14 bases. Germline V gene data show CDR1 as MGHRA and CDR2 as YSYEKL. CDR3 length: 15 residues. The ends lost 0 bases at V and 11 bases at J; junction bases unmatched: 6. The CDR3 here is CASSQEGLAGETKYF. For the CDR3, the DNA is TGCGCCAGCAGCCAAGAGGGACTAGCGGGAGAAACGAAGTACTTC.

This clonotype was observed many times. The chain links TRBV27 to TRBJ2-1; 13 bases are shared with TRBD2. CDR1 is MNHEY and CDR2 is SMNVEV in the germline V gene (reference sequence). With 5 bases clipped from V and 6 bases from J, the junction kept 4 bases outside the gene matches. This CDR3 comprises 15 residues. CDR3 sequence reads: CASSPGTSGTNEQFF. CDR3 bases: TGTGCCAGCAGTCCCGGGACTAGCGGGACCAATGAGCAGTTCTTC.

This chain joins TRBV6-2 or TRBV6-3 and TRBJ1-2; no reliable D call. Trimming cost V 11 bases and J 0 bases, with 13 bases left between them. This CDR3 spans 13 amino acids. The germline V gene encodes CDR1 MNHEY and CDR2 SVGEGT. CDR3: CAGTTATNYGYTF. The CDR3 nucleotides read TGTGCCGGCACCACAGCCACTAACTATGGCTACACCTTC.

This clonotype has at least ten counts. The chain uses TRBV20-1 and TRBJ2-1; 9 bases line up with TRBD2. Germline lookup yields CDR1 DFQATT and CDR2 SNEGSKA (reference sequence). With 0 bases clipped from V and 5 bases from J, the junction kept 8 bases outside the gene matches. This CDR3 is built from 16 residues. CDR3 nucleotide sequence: TGCAGTGCTAGAGATCCGCGTCTAGCGGGGAACAATGAGCAGTTCTTC. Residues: CSARDPRLAGNNEQFF.

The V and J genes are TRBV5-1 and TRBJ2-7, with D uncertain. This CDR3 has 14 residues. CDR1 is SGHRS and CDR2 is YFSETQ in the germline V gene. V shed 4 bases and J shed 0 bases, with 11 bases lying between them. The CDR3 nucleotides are TGCGCCAGCAGCCCGGAGAGGCCCTCCTACGAGCAGTACTTC. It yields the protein CASSPERPSYEQYF.